This T cell receptor beta chain was captured in a study of blood T cells in healthy people across ages. Study results and caveats: Diversity was estimated from one million T cells, and these estimates were considered underestimates. TCR beta diversity, measured per million T cells, fell in a roughly linear way with age.

There are a few counts of this clonotype. Its antigen is not identified. The second PCR ran about 6 to 12 cycles with a sample-barcoded 5' primer and J-beta primers. A template-switch adaptor with 12 random nucleotides tagged each cDNA molecule. Each single sample gave us at least 2.5 million CDR3-containing paired-end reads. TCRdb re-analysed the 5' RACE reads in MiXCR, keeping a single row per CDR3 protein. This table has around 2 million distinct CDR3 sequences, approximately 40% appearing once. The germline V gene encodes CDR1 LGHNA and CDR2 YSLEER. This CDR3 region has 16 residues. Germline trimming cut 4 bases from V and 1 base from J; bases unmatched to any gene: 4.

The chain employs TRBV4-3 and TRBJ2-5; TRBD2 aligns across 12 bases. The receptor comes from a human donor in good health. The specimen was blood. The CDR3 spells CASSPQLAGGQETQYF. CDR3 in DNA: TGCGCCAGCAGCCCCCAACTAGCGGGGGGCCAAGAGACCCAGTACTTC.